The present T cell receptor (beta chain) was sequenced within a study of shared clonotypes between healthy human individuals. General observations from the study: Clonotype sharing among donors likely depends on sequencing depth.

This was a deep-level run. Assay used: immunoSEQ multiplex PCR; TCRdb lists only in-frame clones, some missing. The sample records hundreds of thousands of clones, around 79% being singletons. The CDR3 sequence is 13 residues long. V was clipped by 9 bases and J by 4 bases; unmatched bases: 3. Germline values: CDR1 MNHEY, CDR2 SVGAGI. For this clone: Its matching antigen is unknown.

The chain uses TRBV6-5 and TRBJ1-4, with 9 bases identical to TRBD1. This TCR was recovered from a woman aged 35 to 49 in good health. Some clones in this sample may be carry-over from other donors' samples. Input material: PBMCs. CDR3: CASRQGVNEKLFF. The DNA for the CDR3 is TGTGCCAGTCGACAGGGGGTTAATGAAAAACTGTTTTTT.